The T cell receptor beta chain described here comes from a study of blood T cell repertoires in COVID-19 (dated by TCRdb to about 2020). Regarding the study in general: Samples from collaborators originated in the United States, Italy and Spain and spanned both the acute and convalescent phases of COVID-19. The repertoires were made available in a free public database intended to serve as a resource for research on the immune response to SARS-CoV-2. The material from the prospective study consisted of cDNA or gDNA derived from T cells, B-cell-depleted T cells, or PBMCs. The dataset comprised deeply sampled blood TCRbeta repertoires from subjects exposed to, actively infected with, or recovered from COVID-19. Samples were obtained from the ongoing ImmuneRACE study (first 160 participants) and from some 1,200 subjects provided by 6 global collaborators. HLA class I and class II types, where available, came from metadata supplied by the sample provider rather than from assay-based typing. Sample metadata almost always included a de-identified subject ID, COVID-19 status, age in years and sex. What the study reported, not specific to this receptor: How much clinical and demographic metadata was included differed by source and by participant, and the metadata was provided uncurated.

The CDR3 numbers 19 residues from cysteine through phenylalanine. Here the CDR3 DNA is all that survives: 57 bases in frame from base 1. For this chain, trimming is 8 bases at the V end and 4 bases at the J end, and the number of junction bases without a gene match is 19. As encoded in the germline V gene (reference sequence), CDR1 is MNHEY while CDR2 is SMNVEV. TCRbeta CDR3 regions were amplified from genomic DNA by means of the immunoSEQ Assay, a bias-controlled multiplex PCR. The original pipeline was this. The number of nucleated cells in each sample was estimated by amplification of reference gene primers within the assay. To quantify the absolute abundance of each unique TCRbeta CDR3 rearrangement, sequence reads were collapsed and filtered. Productive Simpson clonality was computed per sample as the square root of Simpson's diversity index over productive rearrangements. TCRdb re-hosts the immuneACCESS table, in-frame sequences only. Its copies lack some clones; in the studies checked, an unresolved V gene accounts for under half of them, and the cause for the rest is not known. Clone size and V and J calls were adopted from that table, with D and trimming inferred from the DNA. This sample holds tens of thousands of clones; 60% to 85% were observed only once. Roughly 5% of the sample lies in the top ten.

This clone showed up just once. This receptor's antigen is unknown. No much larger clonotype is one base removed from it; base qualities were not supplied. Each collaborating institution followed its own protocols to collect whole blood in K2EDTA tubes. Collaborator samples were shipped for TCRbeta analysis as frozen whole blood, isolated PBMCs, or DNA extracted from either sample type. Material: peripheral blood. The clonotype comes from a woman of 80 years or more with active or convalescent COVID-19. The chain is assembled from TRBV27 and TRBJ2-3, and 12 junctional nucleotides match TRBD2. CDR3 reads: CASCKRLAGAQLSADTQYF. The nucleotide sequence is TGTGCCAGCTGCAAACGACTAGCGGGGGCGCAACTTAGCGCAGATACGCAGTATTTT.